These 14 T cell receptor beta chains share one sample of origin, sequenced in a study of T-cell memory formation after mild COVID-19. TCRdb itself ran the 5' RACE reads through MiXCR, one entry per CDR3 protein. The sample lists roughly 580,000 distinct CDR3 sequences; roughly 18% were seen once. Sequencing was done on a sample of PBMCs or a T cell subset sorted from them (not recorded which). These receptors were taken from an adult woman who had mild COVID-19 (a few samples of this study predate the infection). Cell type and time point are not known.

The CDR3 nucleotides are TGTGCCAGCAGCGGTCGGGGGGCTAGCACAGATACGCAGTATTTT. This gives the protein CASSGRGASTDTQYF. This chain uses TRBV9 with TRBJ2-3; a weak D match, TRBD2 (7 bases). The CDR3 totals 15 residues. The germline V gene has CDR1 SGDLS and CDR2 YYNGEE. The V end was cut by 3 bases, the J end by 0 bases, with 11 bases between.

J is TRBJ2-2 and V is TRBV6-5, with TRBD2 identical over 8 bases. This CDR3 has 19 amino acids. The germline gives CDR1 MNHEY, CDR2 SVGAGI. Unmatched junction bases numbered 12, after V lost 0 bases and J lost 3 bases. The CDR3, as DNA: TGTGCCAGCAGTTACTCGTTCTCAGCGGGACTAGTAGACACCGGGGAGCTGTTTTTT. It translates to CASSYSFSAGLVDTGELFF.

This clonotype was seen only a few times. The J gene is TRBJ2-2, the V gene TRBV11-2; D is unclear. Trimming left V 8 bases short and J 0 bases short, with 10 bases between. There are 14 residues in the CDR3. CDR1 SGHAT and CDR2 FQNNGV come from the germline V gene. The CDR3 is CASVGFPNTGELFF. CDR3 bases: TGTGCCAGCGTGGGGTTCCCGAACACCGGGGAGCTGTTTTTT.

A few counts support this clonotype. The chain is built from TRBV5-6 and TRBJ2-5; the match to TRBD1 covers 7 bases. V gave up 1 base and J gave up 2 bases; unmatched junction bases: 8. The CDR3 is 16 amino acids. The germline CDR1 and CDR2 sequences are SGHDT and YYEEEE. The CDR3: CASSLYSGTEQETQYF. The CDR3 DNA sequence: TGTGCCAGCAGCTTGTATTCAGGGACAGAGCAAGAGACCCAGTACTTC.

This clonotype has only a few counts. The chain joins TRBV6-5 to TRBJ2-7; TRBD1 aligns across 10 bases. The germline CDR1 and CDR2 sequences are MNHEY and SVGAGI. This CDR3 spans 13 amino acids. The V gene end was trimmed by 6 bases and the J gene end by 7 bases; junction bases not matched to a gene: 6. This CDR3 reads CASRSPGQGEQYF. The CDR3 nucleotides read TGTGCCAGCAGGTCTCCGGGACAGGGGGAGCAGTACTTC.

This clonotype was seen repeatedly, ten times or more. CDR3 coding DNA: TGCGCCAGCAGCTTGGATCCAGGGGCCTACGAGCAGTACTTC. It is translated as CASSLDPGAYEQYF. The V gene is TRBV5-1, the J gene TRBJ2-7; D is possibly TRBD1 (6 bases). The CDR3 has 14 amino acids. V lost 0 bases and J 2 bases, leaving 9 bases between the germline ends. CDR1 and CDR2 (germline): SGHRS, YFSETQ. Full variable domain (remainder filled in from reference TRBV5-1 and TRBJ2-7): KAGVTQTPRYLIKTRGQQVTLSCSPISGHRSVSWYQQTPGQGLQFLFEYFSETQRNKGNFPGRFSGRQFSNSRSEMNVSTLELGDSALYLCASSLDPGAYEQYFGPGTRLTVT.

The chain has TRBV27 and TRBJ2-1; 9 bases match TRBD1. Per the germline V gene, CDR1 is MNHEY and CDR2 is SMNVEV (reference sequence). CDR3 length equals 14 residues. V shed 6 bases and J 9 bases; nucleotides not matched to a gene: 9. The CDR3 protein is CASSPRTGAGEQFF. Here the CDR3 DNA reads TGTGCCAGCAGCCCCAGGACAGGGGCGGGTGAGCAGTTCTTC.

The chain uses TRBV15 and TRBJ1-1; D unclear. Trimming left V 0 bases short and J 9 bases short, with 11 bases between. Germline CDR1 LNHNV, CDR2 YYDKDF (reference sequence). This CDR3 spans 13 amino acids. The CDR3 loop is CATSRDIKLKAFF. The CDR3 DNA reads as TGTGCCACCAGCAGAGATATTAAGCTTAAAGCTTTCTTT. Supplemented by reference TRBV15 and TRBJ1-1, the full variable domain reads DAMVIQNPRYQVTQFGKPVTLSCSQTLNHNVMYWYQQKSSQAPKLLFHYYDKDFNNEADTPDNFQSRRPNTSFCFLDIRSPGLGDTAMYLCATSRDIKLKAFFGQGTRLTVV.

The chain joins TRBV12-3 or TRBV12-4 to TRBJ1-1, with D possibly being TRBD1 (5 bases). Trimming shortened V by 3 bases and J by 4 bases, and 9 bases separated the two germline ends. The CDR3 has 13 residues. The CDR3 region has the DNA TGTGCCAGCAGTTTTCAGGGTTTCACTGAAGCTTTCTTT. It encodes CASSFQGFTEAFF.

The V and J genes are TRBV5-6 and TRBJ2-7; D gene uncertain. The germline V gene encodes CDR1 SGHDT and CDR2 YYEEEE. CDR3 length: 12 residues. Trimming stripped 4 bases from V and 3 bases from J, with 8 bases between. CDR3 coding DNA: TGTGCCAGCAGCGCGTACAACTACGAGCAGTACTTC. Translating gives CASSAYNYEQYF.

This clonotype was detected many times. The chain uses TRBV12-3 or TRBV12-4 and TRBJ2-5; D not resolved. CDR3 size: 13 residues. The germline V and J ends were trimmed by 1 base and 2 bases, with 5 bases remaining between them. The CDR3 nucleotides are TGTGCCAGCAGTTTAGGGCATCAAGAGACCCAGTACTTC. Amino acids: CASSLGHQETQYF.

This clonotype was picked up a small number of times. CDR3 bases: TGCAGTGCCCCGCGAAACCCCCCGCTAGCGGGAGCTGAAGATACGCAGTATTTT. It yields the protein CSAPRNPPLAGAEDTQYF. The chain recombines TRBV20-1 with TRBJ2-3, with 10 bases aligning to TRBD2. Germline loops: CDR1 DFQATT, CDR2 SNEGSKA (reference sequence). V was pared by 6 bases and J by 5 bases, with 20 bases of the junction left unmatched. The CDR3 covers 18 residues.

V usage is TRBV5-1 and J usage is TRBJ1-3; 7 bases map to TRBD1. The CDR3 loop spans 14 amino acids. The trim removed 4 bases at V and 5 bases at J, leaving 6 bases unmatched. Germline V gives CDR1 SGHRS, CDR2 YFSETQ. CDR3 in amino acids: CASSPGQARNTIYF. The DNA of the CDR3 is TGCGCCAGCAGCCCCGGACAGGCCAGAAACACCATATATTTT.

The chain links TRBV12-5 to TRBJ2-1; D ambiguous. CDR3 length: 15 amino acids. In germline, CDR1 is LGHNT, CDR2 FRNRAP. The ends were cut back, 7 bases at V and 8 bases at J, with 21 bases in the middle. The CDR3: CASESTQEKVDEQFF. CDR3 nucleotide sequence: TGTGCTAGTGAGAGTACGCAAGAGAAGGTAGATGAGCAGTTCTTC.